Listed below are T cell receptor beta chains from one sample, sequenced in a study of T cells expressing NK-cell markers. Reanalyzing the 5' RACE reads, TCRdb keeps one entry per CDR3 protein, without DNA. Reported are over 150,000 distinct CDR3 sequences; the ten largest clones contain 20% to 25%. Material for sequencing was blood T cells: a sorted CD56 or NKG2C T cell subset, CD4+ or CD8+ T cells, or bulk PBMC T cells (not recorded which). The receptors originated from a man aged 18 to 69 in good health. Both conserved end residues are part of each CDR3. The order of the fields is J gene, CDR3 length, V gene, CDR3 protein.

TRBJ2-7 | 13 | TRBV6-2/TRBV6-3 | CASSYPPAYEQYF
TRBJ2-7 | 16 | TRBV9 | CASSVGGRGSSYEQYF
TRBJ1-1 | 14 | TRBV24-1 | CATSYSHMNTEAFF
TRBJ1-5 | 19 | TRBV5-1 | CASSAPWSWDSSVNQPQHF
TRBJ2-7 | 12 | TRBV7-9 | CASSLGSAEVYF
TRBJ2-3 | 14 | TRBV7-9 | CASSPRDLTDTQYF
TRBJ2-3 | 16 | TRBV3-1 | CASSRTLAGAGDTQYF
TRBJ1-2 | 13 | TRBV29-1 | CSVHRGASDGYTF
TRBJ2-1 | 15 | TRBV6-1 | CASSDGWAVYNEQFF
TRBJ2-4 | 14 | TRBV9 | CASSPQGQGGIQYF
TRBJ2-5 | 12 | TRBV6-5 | CASSWDQETQYF
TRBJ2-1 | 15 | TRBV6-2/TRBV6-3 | CASSYTGGATDEQFF
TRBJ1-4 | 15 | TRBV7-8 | CASSLGYGTAEKLFF
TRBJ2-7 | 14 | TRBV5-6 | CASSLVRSSYEQYF
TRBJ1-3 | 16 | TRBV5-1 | CASSLTAESSGNTIYF
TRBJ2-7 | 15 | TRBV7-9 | CASSPGTVRSYEQYF
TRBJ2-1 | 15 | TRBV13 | CASSLNRGGYNEQFF
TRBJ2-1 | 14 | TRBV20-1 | CSAVTSGGIDEQFF
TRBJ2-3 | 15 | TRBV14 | CASSQGTGVLVTQYF
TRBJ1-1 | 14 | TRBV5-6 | CASSLVGDQTGAFF
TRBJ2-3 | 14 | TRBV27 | CATYGASGTDTQYF
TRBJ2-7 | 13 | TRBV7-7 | CASSLLGSYEQYF
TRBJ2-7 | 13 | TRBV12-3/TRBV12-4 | CASQGTGHYEQYF
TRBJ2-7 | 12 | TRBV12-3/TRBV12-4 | CASTHDRVEQYF
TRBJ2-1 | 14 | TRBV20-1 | CSYITGGGVPEQFF
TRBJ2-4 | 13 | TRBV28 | CASSRPGMNIQYF
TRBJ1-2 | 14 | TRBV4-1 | CASSQVDRDYGYTF
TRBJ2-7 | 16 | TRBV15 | CATSRGPGQAFGEQYF
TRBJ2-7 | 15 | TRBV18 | CASSPEAGGLSEQYF
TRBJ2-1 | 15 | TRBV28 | CASSPSDRAADEQFF
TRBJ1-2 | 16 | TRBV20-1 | CSARAIGDSLSYGYTF